Described below is a single TCR beta chain sequence and its context. This specimen comes from a study of blood T cell repertoires in COVID-19. Looking at the study overall: Acute and convalescent COVID-19 samples came from the United States, Italy and Spain.

Measured with immunoSEQ multiplex PCR; TCRdb has only the in-frame clones, and not every one. The table has roughly 280,000 clones, 85% to 90% seen once; the top ten hold 1.9%. Clinical histories supplied by participants themselves formed the basis of cohort assignment. The study counted Cohort 3 donors as recovered given two negative PCRs, clearance, or symptom resolution. The specimen was PBMCs or T cells enriched from blood (not recorded which). The source of this sequence is a woman between 55 and 75 years old who had recovered from COVID-19.

The CDR3 DNA reads as TGTGCCAGCAGCAATAGCGGAATCACAGATACGCAGTATTTT. The encoded protein is CASSNSGITDTQYF. The chain uses TRBV11-3 and TRBJ2-3, with D perhaps TRBD2 (6 bases). Germline CDR1 SGHNT, CDR2 YENEEA. The ends were cut back, 5 bases at V and 2 bases at J, with 11 bases in the middle. The CDR3 runs to 14 residues.